This T cell receptor beta chain was identified during a study of blood T cells in healthy people across ages. Primers used in a second PCR of about 7 to 12 cycles were a sample-barcoded 5' primer and a J-beta primer mix. TCRdb analysed the 5' RACE reads with MiXCR anew, one entry per CDR3 protein. The table lists almost 300,000 distinct CDR3 sequences, roughly 27% of them singletons. CDR3 length: 13 amino acids. Germline V lookup: CDR1 SGDLS, CDR2 YYNGEE. V gave up 1 base and J gave up 4 bases, with 8 bases separating them. This clonotype was counted a few times. This sequence joins TRBV9 and TRBJ1-2, with unresolved D. This TCR was recovered from a woman aged 70-85 years in good health. Sequencing used blood. Written as DNA, the CDR3 is TGTGCCAGCAGCGTAAGGGAGGGCTATGGCTACACCTTC. It yields the protein CASSVREGYGYTF.